The 24 T cell receptor beta chains below come from one sample, sequenced in a study of OX40 agonist ivuxolimab in advanced cancers. The protocol was immunoSEQ multiplex PCR, while the TCRdb copy is restricted to in-frame clones and leaves out a portion. The repertoire includes fewer than 90,000 clones, approximately 91% of them detected once, and 0.3% to 0.45% sits in the top ten. The sample consisted of CD4+ or CD8+ T cells sorted from blood, taken in a trial of the OX40 agonist ivuxolimab. These receptors originate from an adult with an advanced solid tumor such as melanoma, head and neck, liver or kidney cancer.

The V gene is TRBV5-1, the J gene TRBJ2-2; perhaps TRBD1 as D (5 bases). Germline V CDR1 and CDR2: SGHRS, YFSETQ. The length of the CDR3 is 13 residues. V was cut by 6 bases and J by 1 base, with 7 bases left in between. The CDR3 bases are TGCGCCAGCACGACAGAGAACACCGGGGAGCTGTTTTTT. The encoded protein is CASTTENTGELFF.

CDR3 region: CASSYSSGSYDEQYF. DNA of the CDR3: TGTGCCAGCAGTTACTCTAGCGGGAGTTACGACGAGCAGTACTTC. V usage is TRBV6-5 and J usage is TRBJ2-7; 9 bases are shared with TRBD2. V dropped 0 bases and J dropped 5; count of bases not matched to a gene: 5. The germline V gene encodes CDR1 MNHEY and CDR2 SVGAGI. This CDR3 comprises 15 residues.

The chain couples TRBV6-6 to TRBJ1-2; D uncertain. Germline V gives CDR1 MNHNY, CDR2 SVGAGI (reference sequence). V was cut by 5 bases and J by 0 bases, with 7 bases left in between. This CDR3 spans 13 amino acids. The CDR3 nucleotides read TGTGCCAGCAGTAAGGATTCTAACTATGGCTACACCTTC. Translated: CASSKDSNYGYTF.

The chain uses TRBV19 and TRBJ1-1; unclear D gene. The CDR3 has 14 amino acids. Per the germline V gene, CDR1 is LNHDA and CDR2 is SQIVND (reference sequence). V was pared by 5 bases and J by 3 bases, with 13 bases between. CDR3 DNA: TGTGCCAGTAGTTCAGAGGTTAGGTACACTGAAGCTTTCTTT. Its translation is CASSSEVRYTEAFF. Using reference TRBV19 and TRBJ1-1 for the parts outside the CDR3, the full variable domain is DGGITQSPKYLFRKEGQNVTLSCEQNLNHDAMYWYRQDPGQGLRLIYYSQIVNDFQKGDIAEGYSVSREKKESFPLTVTSAQKNPTAFYLCASSSEVRYTEAFFGQGTRLTVV.

The count of this clone is one. The gene calls are TRBV19 and TRBJ2-1; 10 positions agree with TRBD1. This CDR3 is built from 14 residues. Germline V gives CDR1 LNHDA, CDR2 SQIVND (reference sequence). The V gene end was trimmed by 7 bases and the J gene end by 4 bases; junction bases not matched to a gene: 4. The CDR3, as DNA: TGTGCCAGTACCGACAGGGGGCCGTACAATGAGCAGTTCTTC. Translating it yields CASTDRGPYNEQFF. The variable domain in full, completed from reference TRBV19 and TRBJ2-1, reads DGGITQSPKYLFRKEGQNVTLSCEQNLNHDAMYWYRQDPGQGLRLIYYSQIVNDFQKGDIAEGYSVSREKKESFPLTVTSAQKNPTAFYLCASTDRGPYNEQFFGPGTRLTVL.

This clone was found a few times. The V call is TRBV7-2, the J call TRBJ1-4; a possible D gene is TRBD1 (5 bases). Trimming cost V 1 base and J 8 bases, with 17 bases left between them. This CDR3 has 16 residues. Germline V gene sequence: CDR1 SGHTA, CDR2 FQGNSA. CDR3 coding DNA: TGTGCCAGCAGCTTAGGGGGGACGGCGGGAGGAGAAAAACTGTTTTTT. Amino acid sequence: CASSLGGTAGGEKLFF. Full variable domain (rest looked up from reference TRBV7-2 and TRBJ1-4): GAGVSQSPSNKVTEKGKDVELRCDPISGHTALYWYRQSLGQGLEFLIYFQGNSAPDKSGLPSDRFSAERTGGSVSTLTIQRTQQEDSAVYLCASSLGGTAGGEKLFFGSGTQLSVL.

The chain is built from TRBV9 and TRBJ2-1; 9 bases fit TRBD2. With 3 bases clipped from V and 0 bases from J, the junction kept 16 bases outside the gene matches. From germline, CDR1 is SGDLS and CDR2 YYNGEE. This CDR3 is built from 20 residues. CDR3 loop: CASSGAIEGRSGSSYNEQFF. The DNA for the CDR3 is TGTGCCAGCAGCGGAGCAATTGAGGGACGTAGCGGGAGCTCCTACAATGAGCAGTTCTTC.

V and J are TRBV10-2 and TRBJ1-5; TRBD1 aligns across 7 bases. Germline V CDR1 and CDR2: WSHSY, SAAADI. After removal of 6 bases from V and 3 bases from J, the junction contained 8 bases not matched to a gene. The CDR3 runs to 15 residues. For the CDR3, the DNA is TGCGCCAGCAGCTCCGGACAGGCCGACAATCAGCCCCAGCATTTT. This sequence encodes CASSSGQADNQPQHF.

The chain employs TRBV10-3 and TRBJ2-1; D might be TRBD1 (7 bases). The germline V gene encodes CDR1 ENHRY and CDR2 SYGVKD. The V and J ends lost 7 bases and 0 bases respectively, with 13 bases between them. This CDR3 is 15 amino acids long. The CDR3 loop is CAINRQGGSYNEQFF. CDR3 nucleotide sequence: TGTGCCATCAACCGACAGGGAGGCTCCTACAATGAGCAGTTCTTC.

The V and J genes are TRBV9 and TRBJ2-7; D is perhaps TRBD2 (6 bases). Trimming took off 1 base at V and 6 bases at J, with 17 bases between the two ends. This CDR3 comprises 15 residues. Germline CDR1 and CDR2: SGDLS and YYNGEE. The CDR3 loop reads CASSVTGNWRGEQYF. In nucleotides, the CDR3 is TGTGCCAGCAGCGTAACGGGGAACTGGCGGGGCGAGCAGTACTTC.

The CDR3 DNA reads as TGTGCCAGCAGCCAACTAGCGGGAGTAGGTGAGCAGTTCTTC. Encoded protein: CASSQLAGVGEQFF. V gene TRBV11-3 combines with J gene TRBJ2-1; 11 bases line up with TRBD2. CDR3 length equals 14 residues. Germline lookup yields CDR1 SGHNT and CDR2 YENEEA. The V and J ends lost 5 bases and 9 bases, in that order; junction bases with no gene match: 6.

This sequence joins TRBV18 and TRBJ1-1; no firm D call. The CDR3 runs to 13 residues. Germline V gene data show CDR1 as KGHSH and CDR2 as LQKENI. With 3 bases removed from V and 1 base from J, the gap between germline ends came to 6 bases. The CDR3 reads CASSPHENTEAFF. The CDR3 bases are TGTGCCAGCTCACCGCATGAGAACACTGAAGCTTTCTTT.

This clone turned up a few times. V gene TRBV18 combines with J gene TRBJ1-1; TRBD1 might be the D (6 bases). This CDR3 has 14 amino acids. Trimming left V 5 bases short and J 2 bases short, with 12 bases between. The V gene's germline CDR1 is KGHSH and CDR2 LQKENI. The CDR3 sequence: CASSTRQDNTEAFF. Written as DNA, the CDR3 is TGTGCCAGCTCAACTCGACAGGATAACACTGAAGCTTTCTTT.

This clone was found once. The chain has TRBV15 and TRBJ1-1; the D gene is possibly TRBD1 (5 bases). The CDR3 loop spans 15 amino acids. The germline gives CDR1 LNHNV, CDR2 YYDKDF (reference sequence). Trimming left V 3 bases short and J 4 bases short, with 15 bases between. CDR3 sequence (DNA): TGTGCCACCAGCAGGTACCCGGGAAGGGGCACTGAAGCTTTCTTT. Its protein product is CATSRYPGRGTEAFF.

The chain is built from TRBV6-6 and TRBJ2-2, with a tentative D call TRBD2 (6 bases). Looked up from germline, CDR1 is MNHNY and CDR2 is SVGAGI (reference sequence). This CDR3 is built from 15 residues. Trimming removed 5 bases at V and 7 bases at J, with 17 bases between. The CDR3 DNA is TGTGCCAGCAGTCCACGGGGGACTCCTCACGGGGAGCTGTTTTTT. Translation: CASSPRGTPHGELFF.

This chain links TRBV18 with TRBJ2-7; 13 bases line up with TRBD2. After removal of 2 bases from V and 3 bases from J, the junction contained 16 bases not matched to a gene. CDR1 is KGHSH and CDR2 is LQKENI in the germline V gene. The CDR3 is 20 residues long. The CDR3 loop reads CASSPFDMGLAGKTNYEQYF. Here the CDR3 DNA reads TGTGCCAGCTCACCATTTGATATGGGACTAGCGGGAAAGACCAACTACGAGCAGTACTTC.

This clone has a single count. V gene TRBV11-2 combines with J gene TRBJ2-5; 8 bases are a match to TRBD2. This CDR3 has 16 amino acids. V lost 1 base to trimming and J lost 5 bases; unmatched junction nucleotides: 9. CDR1 and CDR2 from the germline V gene are SGHAT and FQNNGV. In DNA, the CDR3 is TGTGCCAGCAGCTTAGCCCTGGCGGGAGGAGGGGAGACCCAGTACTTC. Encoded protein: CASSLALAGGGETQYF.

This clone appeared once. The chain combines TRBV30 with TRBJ2-7, with 10 bases that match TRBD2. The CDR3 is 15 amino acids. Germline trimming cut 0 bases from V and 2 bases from J; bases unmatched to any gene: 4. Germline V gene data show CDR1 as GTSNPN and CDR2 as SVGIG (reference sequence). CDR3 residues: CAWSVASGSPYEQYF. CDR3 sequence (DNA): TGTGCCTGGAGTGTTGCTAGCGGGAGCCCCTACGAGCAGTACTTC.

This clone occurred a few times. The chain couples TRBV7-2 to TRBJ1-2, with a weak D call TRBD1 (6 bases). Trimming stripped 1 base from V and 5 bases from J, with 14 bases between. Germline loops: CDR1 SGHTA, CDR2 FQGNSA. The CDR3 covers 15 residues. For the CDR3, the DNA is TGTGCCAGCAGCTTAGATTTTGGCAGGGGATATGGCTACACCTTC. Its protein is CASSLDFGRGYGYTF.

The chain has TRBV7-9 and TRBJ1-4; 9 nucleotides match TRBD1. Per germline, CDR1 SEHNR and CDR2 FQNEAQ (reference sequence). This CDR3 has 16 amino acids. After removal of 5 bases from V and 0 bases from J, the junction contained 4 bases not matched to a gene. CDR3 loop: CASSRRTGATNEKLFF. CDR3 coding DNA: TGTGCCAGCAGCCGGCGGACAGGGGCAACTAATGAAAAACTGTTTTTT.

This chain connects TRBV19 to TRBJ2-1, with TRBD1 as a possible D gene (5 bases). Germline V gives CDR1 LNHDA, CDR2 SQIVND (reference sequence). Deletions cut 6 bases from V and 2 bases from J, with 8 bases between. This CDR3 has 13 amino acids. CDR3 DNA sequence: TGTGCCAGTAGATACAGGCCCTACAATGAGCAGTTCTTC. Residues: CASRYRPYNEQFF.

This chain connects TRBV14 to TRBJ2-5, with D perhaps given as TRBD1 or TRBD2 (5 bases each). Trimming shortened V by 4 bases and J by 0 bases, and 24 bases separated the two germline ends. Looked up from germline, CDR1 is SGHDN and CDR2 is FVKESK. This CDR3 spans 19 amino acids. The CDR3 nucleotides read TGTGCCAGCAGCCCACCCGAAGTCGAGCGGACAACATACCAAGAGACCCAGTACTTC. Its protein product is CASSPPEVERTTYQETQYF.

The V and J genes are TRBV19 and TRBJ2-3; D may be TRBD1 (6 bases). The CDR3 totals 15 residues. V was shortened by 7 bases and J by 4 bases, with 18 bases between the two germline ends. Per the germline V gene, CDR1 is LNHDA and CDR2 is SQIVND (reference sequence). The CDR3 loop reads CASTLGTKVADTQYF. CDR3 nucleotide sequence: TGTGCCAGTACCCTCGGGACAAAAGTAGCAGATACGCAGTATTTT.

This clone was observed a single time. V is TRBV6-7 and J is TRBJ2-1; D is perhaps TRBD2 (5 bases). TRBV6-7 carries the ORF label, with uncertain function. The V and J ends lost 6 bases and 3 bases respectively, with 21 bases between them. The CDR3 length is 17 residues. The CDR3 bases are TGTGCCAGCAGCCCTTGGAGAGGGTATTGCGTCTACAATGAGCAGTTCTTC. Translating it yields CASSPWRGYCVYNEQFF.